This TCR beta chain was documented in a study of T cell changes during pregnancy in multiple sclerosis. This clone was seen a single time. Profiled with immunoSEQ multiplex PCR; TCRdb holds only in-frame clones, not every one. The sample has approximately 80,000 clones, 90% to 95% seen once; the top ten hold 0.75%. V shed 2 bases, J shed 5 bases, and the junction held 7 bases outside the gene matches. In germline, CDR1 is ENHRY, CDR2 SYGVKD. The CDR3 has 16 residues. This clonotype originated in a female donor in good health, enrolled as a control in a pregnancy study. The V and J genes are TRBV10-3 and TRBJ2-2, with 8 bases lining up with TRBD2. This sample comprised peripheral blood, obtained in the second trimester of pregnancy. The CDR3 DNA is TGTGCCATCAGTGAGGTGATAGCGGGGAGGACCGGGGAGCTGTTTTTT. This translates into CAISEVIAGRTGELFF.